The next 24 T cell receptor beta chains were all read from a single sample in a study of human T cells and chemical hapten exposure. Regarding time point: patch test 1, 2 weeks after DPC sensitization. The treatment is: therapeutic diphenylcyclopropenone sensitization with weekly scalp DPC. TCRdb reprocessed the RACE reads with MiXCR, giving one entry per CDR3 protein. The table shows about 360,000 distinct CDR3 sequences, with around 4.8% occurring only once. The starting material was whole blood, obtained in connection with sensitization to the hapten diphenylcyclopropenone (DPC). Receptors originate from a woman aged 50 to 65 with alopecia areata. Some clones in this sample may be carry-over from other donors' samples.

This clonotype was recorded many times. This chain connects TRBV7-2 to TRBJ2-6, with TRBD2 identical over 11 bases. V dropped 4 bases and J dropped 0; count of bases not matched to a gene: 5. CDR1 SGHTA and CDR2 FQGNSA come from the germline V gene. The CDR3 has 18 amino acids. As DNA, the CDR3 is TGTGCCAGCAGCTGGACGGGACTAGCGGTCTCTGGGGCCAACGTCCTGACTTTC. It specifies CASSWTGLAVSGANVLTF. The whole variable domain, remainder taken from reference TRBV7-2 and TRBJ2-6, is GAGVSQSPSNKVTEKGKDVELRCDPISGHTALYWYRQSLGQGLEFLIYFQGNSAPDKSGLPSDRFSAERTGGSVSTLTIQRTQQEDSAVYLCASSWTGLAVSGANVLTFGAGSRLTVL.

The chain joins TRBV7-2 to TRBJ1-1; D unresolved. This CDR3 has 14 residues. Germline CDR1 and CDR2: SGHTA and FQGNSA. Trimming shortened V by 0 bases and J by 1 base, and 6 bases separated the two germline ends. CDR3 coding DNA: TGTGCCAGCAGCTTAGCGCGGCAGAACACTGAAGCTTTCTTT. Amino acids: CASSLARQNTEAFF.

This clonotype was seen many times. The chain employs TRBV27 and TRBJ1-5, with D uncertain. The length of the CDR3 is 14 residues. Deletions cut 5 bases from V and 2 bases from J, with 10 bases between. The germline gives CDR1 MNHEY, CDR2 SMNVEV (reference sequence). CDR3 DNA: TGTGCCAGCAGTCCCATGGCGGGCAATCAGCCCCAGCATTTT. Translated, it gives CASSPMAGNQPQHF.

In this sample, this clonotype turned up many times. This chain joins TRBV29-1 and TRBJ2-7, with D perhaps TRBD1 (5 bases). The CDR3 spans 12 residues. Per the germline V gene, CDR1 is SQVTM and CDR2 is ANQGSEA. Trimming removed 6 bases from V and 4 bases from J, with 13 bases in between. CDR3 bases: TGCAGCGTGGCAGAGACAGAATACGAGCAGTACTTC. It encodes CSVAETEYEQYF.

Comments on this clonotype: This could be a read error, since a much larger clone is one nucleotide away. This chain links TRBV5-6 with TRBJ2-3, with D tentatively TRBD1 or TRBD2 (5 bases each). Germline V gene lookup returns CDR1 SGHDT and CDR2 YYEEEE. The CDR3 has 16 residues. The CDR3 here is CASSFGLYDSTDTQNF. DNA of the CDR3: TGTGCCAGCAGCTTCGGACTTTACGACAGCACAGATACGCAGAATTTT.

This clonotype was observed many times. This sequence joins TRBV12-3 or TRBV12-4 and TRBJ1-2; no reliable D call. The CDR3 covers 13 residues. Trimming removed 6 bases from V and 4 bases from J, with 12 bases in between. The CDR3 reads CASRPDSGYGYTF. The CDR3 DNA is TGTGCCAGCAGACCCGATTCGGGCTATGGCTACACCTTC.

This clonotype occurred many times. The genes are TRBV24-1 and TRBJ1-1; 7 positions match TRBD1. This CDR3 has 13 amino acids. The trim removed 4 bases at V and 11 bases at J, leaving 9 bases unmatched. Germline V CDR1 and CDR2: KGHDR, SFDVKD. The CDR3 region has the DNA TGTGCCACCAGTGAGGGAGGGGGCTCGAGGGCTTTCTTT. This encodes CATSEGGGSRAFF.

The chain carries TRBV20-1 and TRBJ1-1; tentatively, D is TRBD1 (6 bases). Germline CDR1 DFQATT, CDR2 SNEGSKA (reference sequence). The CDR3 loop spans 15 amino acids. The V end was cut by 0 bases, the J end by 2 bases, with 13 bases between. The CDR3: CSARDQFRGNTEAFF. The CDR3, as DNA: TGCAGTGCTAGAGATCAGTTCAGGGGCAACACTGAAGCTTTCTTT.

This clonotype was detected ten times or more. V gene TRBV7-2 combines with J gene TRBJ2-3; maybe TRBD2 (5 bases). The V gene lost 1 base and the J gene lost 9 bases, with 20 bases spanning the gap. The CDR3 spans 16 residues. Germline values: CDR1 SGHTA, CDR2 FQGNSA. CDR3 region: CASSLDNISGSTTQYF. The CDR3 DNA reads TGTGCCAGCAGCTTAGATAATATCTCGGGATCTACCACGCAGTATTTT.

This clonotype appeared many times. The gene calls are TRBV29-1 and TRBJ1-4; TRBD1 might be the D (6 bases). This CDR3 comprises 14 residues. Germline values: CDR1 SQVTM, CDR2 ANQGSEA. V was cut by 4 bases and J by 0 bases, with 9 bases left in between. CDR3 DNA: TGCAGCGTTGCACAGGGTACAACTAATGAAAAACTGTTTTTT. Protein: CSVAQGTTNEKLFF.

This clonotype was seen at least ten times. In DNA form, the CDR3 reads TGTGCCACCAGCAGAGATTTTGCTTTAGAGACCCAGTACTTC. Translated, it gives CATSRDFALETQYF. The gene calls are TRBV15 and TRBJ2-5, with D unclear. V gave up 0 bases and J gave up 4 bases, with 9 bases separating them. Looked up from germline, CDR1 is LNHNV and CDR2 is YYDKDF (reference sequence). CDR3 length: 14 amino acids.

This clonotype was detected ten times or more. V is TRBV5-6 and J is TRBJ1-1, with 7 bases lining up with TRBD1. Looked up from germline, CDR1 is SGHDT and CDR2 is YYEEEE. J gave up 5 bases and V 4 bases, and 5 bases lay outside the gene matches. The CDR3 is 13 residues long. Here the CDR3 reads CASSNPQGTEAFF. In nucleotides, the CDR3 is TGTGCCAGCAGCAATCCACAGGGGACTGAAGCTTTCTTT.

This clonotype came up a few times. V gene TRBV28 combines with J gene TRBJ2-3, with D possibly matching TRBD2 (5 bases). The germline CDR1 and CDR2 sequences are MDHEN and SYDVKM. Trimming stripped 3 bases from V and 2 bases from J, with 12 bases between. CDR3 size: 15 residues. CDR3 sequence: CASSFPTGSTDTQYF. The CDR3 DNA follows: TGTGCCAGCAGTTTCCCAACGGGGTCCACAGATACGCAGTATTTT.

This clonotype appeared many times. The J gene is TRBJ1-1, the V gene TRBV6-1, with no clear D. The CDR3 consists of 9 residues. The V end lost 3 bases, the J end lost 14 bases, and 7 bases lay between the germline ends. Per the germline V gene, CDR1 is MNHNS and CDR2 is SASEGT. The CDR3 DNA sequence: TGTGCCAGCAGTGACGCAGGCTTCTTT. Its translation: CASSDAGFF.

At least ten counts were recorded for this clonotype. This chain uses TRBV20-1 with TRBJ1-2; D is unresolved. Looked up from germline, CDR1 is DFQATT and CDR2 is SNEGSKA (reference sequence). The CDR3 is 13 residues long. Trimming cost V 5 bases and J 2 bases, with 12 bases left between them. The CDR3 bases are TGCAGTGCTCCCCCGGGCCCGAACTATGGCTACACCTTC. This encodes CSAPPGPNYGYTF.

Many counts were recorded for this clonotype. This chain uses TRBV12-3 or TRBV12-4 with TRBJ1-5; 7 positions agree with TRBD1. V was clipped by 6 bases and J by 0 bases; unmatched bases: 14. This CDR3 contains 18 residues. The CDR3 DNA sequence: TGTGCCAGCAGCGGGGGACAGATTGCCCCGTATAGCAATCAGCCCCAGCATTTT. Translating it yields CASSGGQIAPYSNQPQHF.

This clonotype occurred many times. The V gene is TRBV7-2, the J gene TRBJ2-1, with TRBD2 matching over 9 bases. Germline V gene sequence: CDR1 SGHTA, CDR2 FQGNSA. This CDR3 contains 16 residues. V lost 0 bases to trimming and J lost 9 bases; unmatched junction nucleotides: 9. The CDR3 protein is CASSLAQRGANGEQFF. In DNA form, the CDR3 reads TGTGCCAGCAGCTTAGCCCAGCGGGGGGCCAACGGTGAGCAGTTCTTC.

The table lists this clonotype with many counts. The chain uses TRBV10-3 and TRBJ2-5; TRBD2 might be the D (6 bases). CDR1 and CDR2 (germline): ENHRY, SYGVKD. The V end was cut by 3 bases, the J end by 3 bases, with 8 bases between. The CDR3 length is 13 residues. CDR3: CAISDGLKETQYF. For the CDR3, the DNA is TGTGCCATCAGTGACGGACTAAAAGAGACCCAGTACTTC.

This clonotype has at least ten counts. The chain recombines TRBV7-9 with TRBJ2-7; TRBD2 is a possible D gene (5 bases). Trimming took off 4 bases at V and 2 bases at J, with 15 bases between the two ends. The CDR3 runs to 15 residues. Germline assignment: CDR1 SEHNR and CDR2 FQNEAQ (reference sequence). CDR3 nucleotide sequence: TGTGCCAGCAGCTATAAGGACGGAGGAGCCTACGAGCAGTACTTC. This encodes CASSYKDGGAYEQYF.

The chain joins TRBV5-1 to TRBJ1-5, with no clear D. Per the germline V gene, CDR1 is SGHRS and CDR2 is YFSETQ. This CDR3 has 15 amino acids. The V end lost 4 bases, the J end lost 0 bases, and 11 bases lay between the germline ends. The CDR3 DNA reads as TGCGCCAGCAGCCCTAACGGAAATAGCAATCAGCCCCAGCATTTT. The encoded protein is CASSPNGNSNQPQHF. The full variable domain, in which reference TRBV5-1 and TRBJ1-5 provide the parts outside the CDR3, is KAGVTQTPRYLIKTRGQQVTLSCSPISGHRSVSWYQQTPGQGLQFLFEYFSETQRNKGNFPGRFSGRQFSNSRSEMNVSTLELGDSALYLCASSPNGNSNQPQHFGDGTRLSIL.

This clonotype was recorded a few times. V is TRBV5-6 and J is TRBJ2-7; D is undetermined. Germline CDR1 SGHDT, CDR2 YYEEEE. Trimming shortened V by 3 bases and J by 3 bases, and 16 bases separated the two germline ends. The CDR3 has 15 amino acids. The CDR3 reads CASSSALVGFYEQYF. The CDR3 DNA follows: TGTGCCAGCAGCTCGGCCCTAGTAGGGTTCTACGAGCAGTACTTC.

The chain uses TRBV20-1 and TRBJ1-3, with D unresolved. CDR1 is DFQATT and CDR2 is SNEGSKA in the germline V gene (reference sequence). Trimming stripped 1 base from V and 2 bases from J, with 9 bases between. The CDR3 is 14 amino acids. Written as DNA, the CDR3 is TGCAGTGCTAGAGTCCTTAGCCCTGGAAACACCATATATTTT. Amino acid sequence: CSARVLSPGNTIYF.

The chain employs TRBV6-5 and TRBJ2-3; TRBD1 aligns across 7 bases. CDR3 length equals 14 residues. Germline V CDR1 and CDR2: MNHEY, SVGAGI. J gave up 4 bases and V 4 bases, and 5 bases lay outside the gene matches. The CDR3 reads CASSSLTGSDTQYF. The CDR3 DNA is TGTGCCAGCAGTTCGTTGACAGGGTCAGATACGCAGTATTTT.

This clonotype was recorded many times. J is TRBJ1-6 and V is TRBV15, with D perhaps matching TRBD1 (6 bases). The germline gives CDR1 LNHNV, CDR2 YYDKDF (reference sequence). CDR3 length: 12 residues. Trimming removed 1 base at V and 12 bases at J, with 7 bases between. For the CDR3, the DNA is TGTGCCACCAGCAGAGCACAGGGACCCCTCCACTTT. It specifies CATSRAQGPLHF.